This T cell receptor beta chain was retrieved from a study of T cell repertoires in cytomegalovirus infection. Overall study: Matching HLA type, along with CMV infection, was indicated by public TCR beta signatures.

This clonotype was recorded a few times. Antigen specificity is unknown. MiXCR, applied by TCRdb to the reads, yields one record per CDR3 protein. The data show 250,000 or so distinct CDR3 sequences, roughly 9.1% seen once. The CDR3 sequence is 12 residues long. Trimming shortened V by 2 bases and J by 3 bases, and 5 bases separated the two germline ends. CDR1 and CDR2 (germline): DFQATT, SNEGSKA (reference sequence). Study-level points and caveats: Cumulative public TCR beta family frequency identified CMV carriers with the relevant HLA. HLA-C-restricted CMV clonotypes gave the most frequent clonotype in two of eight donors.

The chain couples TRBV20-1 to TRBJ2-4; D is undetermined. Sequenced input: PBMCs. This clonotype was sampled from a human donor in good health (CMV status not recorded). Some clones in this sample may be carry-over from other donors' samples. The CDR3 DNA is TGCAGTGCTAGATGGGACAAAAACATTCAGTACTTC. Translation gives CSARWDKNIQYF.